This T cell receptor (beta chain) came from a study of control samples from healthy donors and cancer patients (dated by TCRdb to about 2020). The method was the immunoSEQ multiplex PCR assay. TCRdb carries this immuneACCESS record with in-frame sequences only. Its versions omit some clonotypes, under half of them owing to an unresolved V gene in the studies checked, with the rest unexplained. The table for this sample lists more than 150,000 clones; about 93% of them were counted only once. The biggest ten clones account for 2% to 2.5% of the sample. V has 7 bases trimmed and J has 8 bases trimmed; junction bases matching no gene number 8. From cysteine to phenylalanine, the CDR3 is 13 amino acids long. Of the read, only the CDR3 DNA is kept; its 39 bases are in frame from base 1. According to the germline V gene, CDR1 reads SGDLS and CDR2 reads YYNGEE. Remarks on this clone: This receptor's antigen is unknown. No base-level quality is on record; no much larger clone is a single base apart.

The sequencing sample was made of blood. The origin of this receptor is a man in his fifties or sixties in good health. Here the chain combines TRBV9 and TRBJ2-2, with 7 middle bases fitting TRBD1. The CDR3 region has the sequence CASGNRGWGELFF. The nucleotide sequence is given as TGTGCCAGCGGAAACAGGGGTTGGGGGGAGCTGTTTTTT.